Reported below is one TCR beta chain. The data were taken from a study of shared clonotypes between healthy human individuals. The CDR3 has 16 amino acids. The V end lost 3 bases, the J end lost 3 bases, and 14 bases lay between the germline ends. Germline assignment: CDR1 MNHEY and CDR2 SMNVEV (reference sequence). The method was immunoSEQ multiplex PCR; TCRdb's version includes in-frame clones alone and lacks a portion of them. The table has approximately 530,000 clones, around 95% seen once. The clonotype comes from a woman between 25 and 40 years old in good health. The rearrangement links TRBV27 to TRBJ2-2; no firm D call. Sequenced sample: naive CD4+ T cells sorted from blood. The subset: CD45RA+ positively selected. CDR3 sequence: CASSFIGQIDTGELFF. Written as DNA, the CDR3 is TGTGCCAGCAGTTTTATAGGTCAAATTGACACCGGGGAGCTGTTTTTT.